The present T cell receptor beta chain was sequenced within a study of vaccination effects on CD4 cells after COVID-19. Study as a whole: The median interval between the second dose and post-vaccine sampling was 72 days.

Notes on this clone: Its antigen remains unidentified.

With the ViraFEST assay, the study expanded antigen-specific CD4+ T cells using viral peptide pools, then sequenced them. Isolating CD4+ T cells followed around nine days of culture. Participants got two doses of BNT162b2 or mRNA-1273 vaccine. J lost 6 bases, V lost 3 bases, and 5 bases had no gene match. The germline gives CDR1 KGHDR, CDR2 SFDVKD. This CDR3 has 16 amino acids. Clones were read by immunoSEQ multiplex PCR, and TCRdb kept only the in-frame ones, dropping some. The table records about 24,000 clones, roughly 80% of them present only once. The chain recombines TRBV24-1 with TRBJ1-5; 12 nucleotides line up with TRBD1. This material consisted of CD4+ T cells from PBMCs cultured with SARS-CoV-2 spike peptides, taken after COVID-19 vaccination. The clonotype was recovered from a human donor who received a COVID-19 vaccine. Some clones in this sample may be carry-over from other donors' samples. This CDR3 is CATSDAGTGGLQPQHF. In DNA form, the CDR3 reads TGTGCCACCAGTGATGCCGGGACAGGGGGCCTTCAGCCCCAGCATTTT.